The clone carrying this T cell receptor beta chain was counted between two and nine times. These data belong to a study of cytomegalovirus exposure and HLA in healthy donors. The assay was immunoSEQ multiplex PCR, and TCRdb's table has in-frame clones only and misses some. The top ten hold 1.5% to 2% of the sample, which has under 150,000 clones, about 87% seen once. Germline CDR1 reads SGHRS; CDR2 reads YFSETQ. Trimming removed 4 bases from V and 4 bases from J, with 14 bases in between. This CDR3 is built from 14 residues. The J gene is TRBJ1-2, the V gene TRBV5-1; the D is unclear. This TCR came from a woman in her late teens or twenties in good health and CMV-seronegative. Material for sequencing was PBMCs. DNA of the CDR3: TGCGCCAGCAGCGCTGGCATCGCCAGCTATGGCTACACCTTC. It is translated as CASSAGIASYGYTF.